This T cell receptor beta chain appears in the sequencing data of a study of blood T cell repertoires in COVID-19 (dated by TCRdb to 2020 to 2021). Describing the broader study: Collaborator samples came from the United States, Italy and Spain and covered acute and convalescent phases of COVID-19. The repertoires were released in a freely available public database intended as a resource for research on the immune response to SARS-CoV-2. The samples were drawn from two sources: the first 160 participants of the ongoing ImmuneRACE study, and 1,000 to 1,500 subjects contributed by 6 global collaborators. Deeply sampled blood TCRbeta repertoires from subjects exposed to, actively infected with, or recovered from COVID-19 were included in the dataset. The material from the prospective study consisted of cDNA or gDNA derived from T cells, B-cell-depleted T cells, or PBMCs. Where HLA class I and class II types were available, the types were taken from metadata supplied by the sample provider, not from assay-based typing. The sample metadata nearly always contained a de-identified subject ID, COVID-19 status, age in years and sex. Overall study results and their limits: The amount of clinical and demographic metadata varied by source and participant and was provided uncurated.

Participants in the prospective study were enrolled through a virtual design, were aged roughly 18 to 100 years, and lived in 20 to 30 United States geographic areas. Cohort assignment in the prospective study relied on participant-reported clinical history from a screening survey and a study questionnaire. Each participant in the prospective study had whole blood, serum and a nasopharyngeal or oropharyngeal swab collected by mobile phlebotomists. Participants in the prospective study had the option to provide additional blood draws and questionnaires over a roughly 2-month period. Before DNA extraction, prospective study blood samples were shipped either frozen or at room temperature. At the junction V is shortened by 7 bases and J by 2 bases, with 11 bases in between. CDR1 is given as SGHDT and CDR2 as YYEEEE, both from the germline V gene. From the cysteine up to the phenylalanine, the CDR3 has a length of 13 residues. Of the read, only the CDR3 DNA is kept; its 39 bases are in frame from base 1.

Of note for this clone: Its antigen remains undetermined. The sample holds no much larger clone one base away, and base qualities are not on file.

TCRbeta CDR3 regions were amplified from genomic DNA using the immunoSEQ Assay, a bias-controlled multiplex PCR. On the study's bioinformatics: Nucleated cell counts per sample were estimated from amplification of reference gene primers within the assay. To quantify the absolute abundance of each unique TCRbeta CDR3 rearrangement, sequence reads were collapsed and filtered. For each sample, productive Simpson clonality was calculated by taking the square root of Simpson's diversity index across productive rearrangements. TCRdb limited this immuneACCESS table to in-frame rearrangements with V and J called. A share of clones is missing; checked studies link under half to unresolved V genes, and the rest is unexplained. The DNA gave D and trimming, while V, J and clone size come from that table. For this sample there are more than 250,000 clones; 85% to 90% appear just once. Jointly, the top ten make up about 1.5% of the sample.

Recombination joined TRBV5-6 with TRBJ2-3, with the D gene too uncertain to name. This receptor was obtained from a woman younger than 30 with acute COVID-19. The specimen was PBMCs or T cells enriched from blood (not recorded which). Here is the DNA: TGTGCCAGCGCCGGGTCCTTCACAGATACGCAGTATTTT. It codes for CASAGSFTDTQYF.